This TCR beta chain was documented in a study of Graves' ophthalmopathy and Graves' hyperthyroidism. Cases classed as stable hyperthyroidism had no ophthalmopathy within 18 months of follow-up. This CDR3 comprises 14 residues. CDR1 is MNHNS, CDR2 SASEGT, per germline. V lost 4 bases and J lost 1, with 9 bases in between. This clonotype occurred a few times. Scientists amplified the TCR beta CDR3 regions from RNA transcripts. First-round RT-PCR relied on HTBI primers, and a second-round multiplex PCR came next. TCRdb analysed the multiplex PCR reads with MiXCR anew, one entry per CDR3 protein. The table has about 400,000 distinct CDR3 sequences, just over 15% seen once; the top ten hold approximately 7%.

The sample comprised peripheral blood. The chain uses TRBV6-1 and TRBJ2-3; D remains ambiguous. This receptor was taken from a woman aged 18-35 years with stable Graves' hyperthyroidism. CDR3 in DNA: TGTGCCAGCAGTGTACAGATTCGCACAGATACGCAGTATTTT. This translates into CASSVQIRTDTQYF.